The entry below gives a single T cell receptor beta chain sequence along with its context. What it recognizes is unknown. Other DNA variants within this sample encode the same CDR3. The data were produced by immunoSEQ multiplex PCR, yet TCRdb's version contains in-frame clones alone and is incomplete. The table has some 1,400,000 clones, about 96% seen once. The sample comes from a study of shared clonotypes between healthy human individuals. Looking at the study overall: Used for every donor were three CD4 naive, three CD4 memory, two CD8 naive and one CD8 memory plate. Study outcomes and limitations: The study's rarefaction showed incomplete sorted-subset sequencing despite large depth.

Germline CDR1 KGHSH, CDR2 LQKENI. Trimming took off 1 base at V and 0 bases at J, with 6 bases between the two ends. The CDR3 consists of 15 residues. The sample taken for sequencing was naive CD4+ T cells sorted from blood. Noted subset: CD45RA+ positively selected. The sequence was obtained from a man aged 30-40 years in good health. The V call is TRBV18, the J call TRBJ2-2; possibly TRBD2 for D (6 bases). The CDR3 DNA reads TGTGCCAGCTCACCACGGGGGGCGAACACCGGGGAGCTGTTTTTT. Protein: CASSPRGANTGELFF.